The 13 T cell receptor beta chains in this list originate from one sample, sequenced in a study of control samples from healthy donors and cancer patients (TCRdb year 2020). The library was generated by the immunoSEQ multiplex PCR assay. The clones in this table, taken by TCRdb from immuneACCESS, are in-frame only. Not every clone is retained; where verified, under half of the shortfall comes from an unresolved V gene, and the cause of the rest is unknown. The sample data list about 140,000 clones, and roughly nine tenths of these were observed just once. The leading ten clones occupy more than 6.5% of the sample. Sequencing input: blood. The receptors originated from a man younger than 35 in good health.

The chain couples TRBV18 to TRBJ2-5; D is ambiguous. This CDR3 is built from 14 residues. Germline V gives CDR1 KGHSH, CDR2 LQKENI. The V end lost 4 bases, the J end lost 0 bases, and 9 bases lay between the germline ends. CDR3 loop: CASSRDAHQETQYF. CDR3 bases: TGTGCCAGCTCACGTGATGCACACCAAGAGACCCAGTACTTC.

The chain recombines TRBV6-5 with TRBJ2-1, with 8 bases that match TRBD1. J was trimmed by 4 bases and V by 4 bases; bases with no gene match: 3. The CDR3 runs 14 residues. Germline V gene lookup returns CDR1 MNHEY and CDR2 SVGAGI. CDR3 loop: CASSWTGPYNEQFF. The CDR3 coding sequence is TGTGCCAGCAGTTGGACAGGGCCGTACAATGAGCAGTTCTTC.

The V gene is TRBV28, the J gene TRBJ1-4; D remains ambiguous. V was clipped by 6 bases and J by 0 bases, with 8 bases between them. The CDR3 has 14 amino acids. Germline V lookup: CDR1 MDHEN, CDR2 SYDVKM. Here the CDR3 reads CASSKVATNEKLFF. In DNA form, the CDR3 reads TGTGCCAGCAGCAAGGTTGCAACTAATGAAAAACTGTTTTTT.

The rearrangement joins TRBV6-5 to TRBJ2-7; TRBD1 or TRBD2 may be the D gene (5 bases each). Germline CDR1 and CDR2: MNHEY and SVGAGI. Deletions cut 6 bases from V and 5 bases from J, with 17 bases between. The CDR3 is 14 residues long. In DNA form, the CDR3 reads TGTGCCAGCAGGGGACCGGTACTTGTCCACGAGCAGTACTTC. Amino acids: CASRGPVLVHEQYF.

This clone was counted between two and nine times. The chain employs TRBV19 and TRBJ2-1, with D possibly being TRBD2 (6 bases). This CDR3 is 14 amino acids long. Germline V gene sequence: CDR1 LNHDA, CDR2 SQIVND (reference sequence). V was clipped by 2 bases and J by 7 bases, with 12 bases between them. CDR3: CASSIQRGRNEQFF. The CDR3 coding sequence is TGTGCCAGTAGTATACAGCGAGGGAGGAATGAGCAGTTCTTC.

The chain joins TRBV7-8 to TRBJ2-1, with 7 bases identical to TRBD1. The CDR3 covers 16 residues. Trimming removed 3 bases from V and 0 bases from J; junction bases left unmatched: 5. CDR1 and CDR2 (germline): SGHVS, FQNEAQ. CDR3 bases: TGTGCCAGCAGCTTGGACAGGCTTAGCTCCTACAATGAGCAGTTCTTC. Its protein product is CASSLDRLSSYNEQFF.

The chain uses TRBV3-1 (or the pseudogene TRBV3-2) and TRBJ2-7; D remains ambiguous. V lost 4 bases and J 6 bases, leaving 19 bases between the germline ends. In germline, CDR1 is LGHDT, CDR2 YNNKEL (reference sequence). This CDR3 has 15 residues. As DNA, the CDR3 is TGTGCCAGCAGCCGCACCTCCCCGTCTCCCGCCGAGCAGTACTTC. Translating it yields CASSRTSPSPAEQYF.

The CDR3 bases are TGCGCCAGCACCCTAGGTAAGGGGGCCCCCTACGAGCAGTACTTC. Its translation is CASTLGKGAPYEQYF. The V and J genes are TRBV5-1 and TRBJ2-7; 7 bases fit TRBD1. After removal of 6 bases from V and 2 bases from J, the junction contained 11 bases not matched to a gene. This CDR3 has 15 residues. Germline V gene lookup returns CDR1 SGHRS and CDR2 YFSETQ.

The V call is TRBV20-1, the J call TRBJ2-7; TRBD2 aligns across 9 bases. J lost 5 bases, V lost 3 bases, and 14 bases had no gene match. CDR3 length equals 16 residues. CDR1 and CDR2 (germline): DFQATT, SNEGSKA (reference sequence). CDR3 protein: CSASLAWAGGLNEQYF. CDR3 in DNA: TGCAGTGCTAGTTTGGCTTGGGCGGGGGGGTTAAACGAGCAGTACTTC.

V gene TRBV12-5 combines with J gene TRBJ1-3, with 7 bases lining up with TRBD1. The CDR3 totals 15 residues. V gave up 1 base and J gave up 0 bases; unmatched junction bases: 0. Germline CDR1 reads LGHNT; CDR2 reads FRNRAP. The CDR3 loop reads CASGLGDSSGNTIYF. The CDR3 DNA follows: TGTGCTAGTGGTTTGGGGGACAGCTCTGGAAACACCATATATTTT.

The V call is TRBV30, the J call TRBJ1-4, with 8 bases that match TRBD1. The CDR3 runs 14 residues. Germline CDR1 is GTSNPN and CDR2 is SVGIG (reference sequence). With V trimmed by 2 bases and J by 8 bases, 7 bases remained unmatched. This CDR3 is CAWSQGALGEKLFF. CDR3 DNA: TGTGCCTGGAGTCAGGGGGCTCTAGGCGAAAAACTGTTTTTT.

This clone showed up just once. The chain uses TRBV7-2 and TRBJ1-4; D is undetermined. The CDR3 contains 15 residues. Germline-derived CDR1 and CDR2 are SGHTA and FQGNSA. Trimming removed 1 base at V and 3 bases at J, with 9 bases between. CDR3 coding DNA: TGTGCCAGCAGCTTAGATCACGGATCTAATGAAAAACTGTTTTTT. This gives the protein CASSLDHGSNEKLFF. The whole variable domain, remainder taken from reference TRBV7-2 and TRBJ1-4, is GAGVSQSPSNKVTEKGKDVELRCDPISGHTALYWYRQSLGQGLEFLIYFQGNSAPDKSGLPSDRFSAERTGGSVSTLTIQRTQQEDSAVYLCASSLDHGSNEKLFFGSGTQLSVL.

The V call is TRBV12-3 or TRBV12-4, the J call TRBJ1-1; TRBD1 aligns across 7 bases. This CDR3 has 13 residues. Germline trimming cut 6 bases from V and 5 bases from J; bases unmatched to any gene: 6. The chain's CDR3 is CASRQTGDTEAFF. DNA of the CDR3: TGTGCCAGCAGACAAACAGGGGATACTGAAGCTTTCTTT.